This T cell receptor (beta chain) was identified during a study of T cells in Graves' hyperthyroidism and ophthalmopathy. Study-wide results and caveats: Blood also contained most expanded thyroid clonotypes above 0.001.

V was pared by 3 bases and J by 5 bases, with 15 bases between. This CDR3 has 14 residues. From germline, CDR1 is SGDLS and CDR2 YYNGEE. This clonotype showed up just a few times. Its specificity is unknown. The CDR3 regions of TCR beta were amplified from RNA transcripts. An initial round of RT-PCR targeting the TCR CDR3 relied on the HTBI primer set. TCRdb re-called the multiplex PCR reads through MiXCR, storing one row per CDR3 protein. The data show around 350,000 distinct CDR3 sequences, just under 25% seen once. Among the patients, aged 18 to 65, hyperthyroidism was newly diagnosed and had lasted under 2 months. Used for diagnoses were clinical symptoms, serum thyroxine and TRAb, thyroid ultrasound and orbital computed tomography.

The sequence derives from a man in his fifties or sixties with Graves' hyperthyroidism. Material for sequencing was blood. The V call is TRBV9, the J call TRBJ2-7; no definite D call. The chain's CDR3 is CASSASDAHNEQYF. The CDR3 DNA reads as TGTGCCAGCAGCGCCTCGGATGCCCACAACGAGCAGTACTTC. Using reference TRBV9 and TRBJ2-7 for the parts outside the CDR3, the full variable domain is DSGVTQTPKHLITATGQRVTLRCSPRSGDLSVYWYQQSLDQGLQFLIQYYNGEERAKGNILERFSAQQFPDLHSELNLSSLELGDSALYFCASSASDAHNEQYFGPGTRLTVT.